These T cell receptor beta chains were read from a single sample in a study of blood T cell repertoires in COVID-19. The repertoire was sequenced with immunoSEQ multiplex PCR; TCRdb's copy has only in-frame clones and lacks some. The sample yields about 51,000 clones, nearly 90% seen once. Material for sequencing was peripheral blood. These receptors were collected from a man aged 50-60 years with active COVID-19. Each CDR3 is given with its conserved first and last residue. A D gene is named only where the DNA matches it firmly. The size field is filled for only some rows; it gives once, few, many or a size class.

cdr3_aa: CASSTGLRNGYTF
cdr3_nt: TGTGCCAGCAGTACCGGACTTCGGAATGGCTACACCTTC
j_call: TRBJ1-2
d_call: -
v_call: TRBV25-1
clone_size: -

cdr3_aa: CASSEGGNRRETQYF
cdr3_nt: TGTGCCAGCAGTGAAGGTGGGAACAGGAGAGAGACCCAGTACTTC
j_call: TRBJ2-5
d_call: -
v_call: TRBV6-1
clone_size: -

cdr3_aa: CASIRGGSGANVLTF
cdr3_nt: TGTGCCAGTATTCGCGGGGGTTCTGGGGCCAACGTCCTGACTTTC
j_call: TRBJ2-6
d_call: TRBD2
v_call: TRBV19
clone_size: -

cdr3_aa: CASSIGQGTTEAFF
cdr3_nt: TGTGCCAGTAGTATAGGACAGGGCACCACTGAAGCTTTCTTT
j_call: TRBJ1-1
d_call: TRBD1
v_call: TRBV19
clone_size: -

cdr3_aa: CASSQEPGNYEQYF
cdr3_nt: TGTGCCAGCAGCCAAGAACCGGGAAACTACGAGCAGTACTTC
j_call: TRBJ2-7
d_call: -
v_call: TRBV4-2
clone_size: -

cdr3_aa: CASSQAGYNEQFF
cdr3_nt: TGCGCCAGCAGTCAAGCAGGTTACAATGAGCAGTTCTTC
j_call: TRBJ2-1
d_call: -
v_call: TRBV23-1
clone_size: -

cdr3_aa: CASSLNRATNEKLFF
cdr3_nt: TGTGCCAGCAGCCTAAACAGAGCAACTAATGAAAAACTGTTTTTT
j_call: TRBJ1-4
d_call: -
v_call: TRBV7-2
clone_size: -

cdr3_aa: CASSEFGGARDTQYF
cdr3_nt: TGTGCCAGCAGTGAATTCGGGGGGGCCCGGGATACGCAGTATTTT
j_call: TRBJ2-3
d_call: TRBD2
v_call: TRBV6-1
clone_size: -

cdr3_aa: CSGLGTDTQYF
cdr3_nt: TGCAGTGGACTGGGCACAGATACGCAGTATTTT
j_call: TRBJ2-3
d_call: -
v_call: TRBV20-1
clone_size: few

cdr3_aa: CAWVLGYGYTF
cdr3_nt: TGTGCCTGGGTACTCGGCTATGGCTACACCTTC
j_call: TRBJ1-2
d_call: -
v_call: TRBV30
clone_size: -

cdr3_aa: CASSQGLGYTF
cdr3_nt: TGTGCCAGCAGCCAAGGTCTTGGCTACACCTTC
j_call: TRBJ1-2
d_call: -
v_call: TRBV14
clone_size: -

cdr3_aa: CASSAGGEETQYF
cdr3_nt: TGTGCCAGCAGTGCAGGGGGCGAGGAGACCCAGTACTTC
j_call: TRBJ2-5
d_call: TRBD1
v_call: TRBV7-2
clone_size: -

cdr3_aa: CASSLDRVYGYTF
cdr3_nt: TGTGCCAGCAGCCTCGACAGGGTATATGGCTACACCTTC
j_call: TRBJ1-2
d_call: TRBD1
v_call: TRBV13
clone_size: -

cdr3_aa: CASSQEGVWGNTIYF
cdr3_nt: TGTGCCAGCAGCCAAGAGGGAGTATGGGGAAACACCATATATTTT
j_call: TRBJ1-3
d_call: -
v_call: TRBV3-1/TRBV3-2
clone_size: -

cdr3_aa: CASSLRRSLTLQETQYF
cdr3_nt: TGTGCCAGCAGCCTTCGGAGGTCTCTGACACTACAAGAGACCCAGTACTTC
j_call: TRBJ2-5
d_call: -
v_call: TRBV14
clone_size: -

cdr3_aa: CASSPTASSYNEQFF
cdr3_nt: TGTGCCAGCAGCCCGACCGCTAGTAGCTACAATGAGCAGTTCTTC
j_call: TRBJ2-1
d_call: -
v_call: TRBV4-2
clone_size: -

cdr3_aa: CASSLGASGGYEQFF
cdr3_nt: TGTGCCAGCAGCTTGGGGGCTAGCGGGGGTTACGAGCAGTTCTTC
j_call: TRBJ2-1
d_call: TRBD2
v_call: TRBV5-4
clone_size: -

cdr3_aa: CASSQVHTDTQYF
cdr3_nt: TGCGCCAGCAGCCAAGTACACACAGATACGCAGTATTTT
j_call: TRBJ2-3
d_call: -
v_call: TRBV4-3
clone_size: -

cdr3_aa: CASRGTGSEAFF
cdr3_nt: TGTGCCAGCAGAGGAACAGGGTCTGAAGCTTTCTTT
j_call: TRBJ1-1
d_call: -
v_call: TRBV3-1/TRBV3-2
clone_size: -

cdr3_aa: CASSSGRYGYTF
cdr3_nt: TGTGCCAGCAGCTCCGGCAGGTACGGCTACACCTTC
j_call: TRBJ1-2
d_call: -
v_call: TRBV5-8
clone_size: -

cdr3_aa: CASSYSKGLSASSYEQYF
cdr3_nt: TGTGCCAGCAGTTACTCGAAGGGACTTTCTGCGAGCTCCTACGAGCAGTACTTC
j_call: TRBJ2-7
d_call: -
v_call: TRBV6-2/TRBV6-3
clone_size: -

cdr3_aa: CASSLGTSAYNEQFF
cdr3_nt: TGTGCCAGCAGCCTCGGGACTAGCGCCTACAATGAGCAGTTCTTC
j_call: TRBJ2-1
d_call: TRBD2
v_call: TRBV5-6
clone_size: -

cdr3_aa: CASSYTGQGQPQHF
cdr3_nt: TGTGCCAGCAGTTACACTGGGCAGGGTCAGCCCCAGCATTTT
j_call: TRBJ1-5
d_call: -
v_call: TRBV6-5
clone_size: few

cdr3_aa: CASSTGTGRTGELFF
cdr3_nt: TGTGCCAGTAGTACAGGGACAGGGCGTACCGGGGAGCTGTTTTTT
j_call: TRBJ2-2
d_call: TRBD1
v_call: TRBV19
clone_size: few

cdr3_aa: CASSYKGPGNTIYF
cdr3_nt: TGTGCCAGCAGTTATAAGGGGCCTGGAAACACCATATATTTT
j_call: TRBJ1-3
d_call: -
v_call: TRBV6-5
clone_size: -

cdr3_aa: CASSSTSGGYQETQYF
cdr3_nt: TGTGCCAGCAGCTCTACTAGCGGGGGGTACCAAGAGACCCAGTACTTC
j_call: TRBJ2-5
d_call: TRBD2
v_call: TRBV7-2
clone_size: -

cdr3_aa: CASSQGANQPQHF
cdr3_nt: TGTGCCAGCAGCCAGGGGGCTAATCAGCCCCAGCATTTT
j_call: TRBJ1-5
d_call: -
v_call: TRBV3-1/TRBV3-2
clone_size: few

cdr3_aa: CASSLDRGASTDTQYF
cdr3_nt: TGTGCCAGCAGCTTGGACCGGGGGGCTAGCACAGATACGCAGTATTTT
j_call: TRBJ2-3
d_call: -
v_call: TRBV5-4
clone_size: -

cdr3_aa: CASSHDRSNQPQHF
cdr3_nt: TGTGCCAGCAGTCACGACAGGAGCAATCAGCCCCAGCATTTT
j_call: TRBJ1-5
d_call: -
v_call: TRBV27
clone_size: -

cdr3_aa: CASSAETGANYGYTF
cdr3_nt: TGTGCCAGCAGTGCTGAGACAGGCGCAAACTATGGCTACACCTTC
j_call: TRBJ1-2
d_call: -
v_call: TRBV27
clone_size: -

cdr3_aa: CASSFRPTGLAFDTQYF
cdr3_nt: TGTGCCAGCAGCTTCAGACCAACGGGACTAGCTTTTGATACGCAGTATTTT
j_call: TRBJ2-3
d_call: TRBD2
v_call: TRBV7-9
clone_size: -

cdr3_aa: CASSIPGQANTDTQYF
cdr3_nt: TGTGCCAGCAGCATTCCGGGACAGGCCAACACAGATACGCAGTATTTT
j_call: TRBJ2-3
d_call: TRBD1
v_call: TRBV7-8
clone_size: -

cdr3_aa: CASSEGLLDGYTF
cdr3_nt: TGTGCCAGCAGCGAGGGGCTGCTGGATGGCTACACCTTC
j_call: TRBJ1-2
d_call: -
v_call: TRBV9
clone_size: -

cdr3_aa: CASSYRNVQETQYF
cdr3_nt: TGTGCCAGCAGTTACAGAAACGTCCAAGAGACCCAGTACTTC
j_call: TRBJ2-5
d_call: -
v_call: TRBV27
clone_size: -

cdr3_aa: CASSPPSQGETQYF
cdr3_nt: TGTGCCAGCAGCCCCCCTTCGCAGGGGGAGACCCAGTACTTC
j_call: TRBJ2-5
d_call: -
v_call: TRBV7-2
clone_size: -

cdr3_aa: CASSPRLGQGNNEQFF
cdr3_nt: TGTGCCAGCTCACCCCGGTTGGGACAGGGGAACAATGAGCAGTTCTTC
j_call: TRBJ2-1
d_call: TRBD1
v_call: TRBV18
clone_size: -

cdr3_aa: CASSSDRFNQPQHF
cdr3_nt: TGTGCCAGCAGCTCGGACAGATTCAATCAGCCCCAGCATTTT
j_call: TRBJ1-5
d_call: -
v_call: TRBV7-9
clone_size: once